The 13 T cell receptor beta chains presented below share a single source sample, sequenced in a study of CD8 T cells in ankylosing spondylitis. The study, taken as a whole, reports: Blood of patients with ankylosing spondylitis appeared to be characterized by a TCR beta motif of eight highly homologous variants.

TCRdb called the 5' RACE reads again in MiXCR, with one record for every CDR3 protein. Of 500,000 or so distinct CDR3 sequences detected, roughly 5.3% appear once; the ten largest clones hold around 3.4%. Antigen specificity for these receptors is unknown. Sequencing was performed on blood, either unsorted or a sorted T cell fraction (not recorded which). The receptor set was obtained from a male donor with ankylosing spondylitis.

The chain links TRBV5-1 to TRBJ2-2; D is possibly TRBD1 or TRBD2 (5 bases each). Germline loops: CDR1 SGHRS, CDR2 YFSETQ. V shed 0 bases and J shed 6 bases, with 12 bases lying between them. The CDR3 spans 15 residues. CDR3 bases: TGCGCCAGCAGCTTGGAGGCAGGGACCCCCGGGGAGCTGTTTTTT. Protein: CASSLEAGTPGELFF.

This clonotype was seen at least ten times. The gene calls are TRBV20-1 and TRBJ2-7; 10 positions match TRBD1. The length of the CDR3 is 13 residues. The germline gives CDR1 DFQATT, CDR2 SNEGSKA (reference sequence). After removal of 6 bases from V and 4 bases from J, the junction contained 6 bases not matched to a gene. CDR3 nucleotide sequence: TGCAGTGCCCCGACAGGGGGCGCGTACGAGCAGTACTTC. Protein: CSAPTGGAYEQYF.

In this sample, this clonotype turned up many times. The V call is TRBV20-1, the J call TRBJ1-6; the D gene is possibly TRBD1 (5 bases). V lost 3 bases and J 5 bases, leaving 14 bases between the germline ends. The CDR3 sequence is 15 residues long. Looked up from germline, CDR1 is DFQATT and CDR2 is SNEGSKA (reference sequence). The CDR3 DNA reads TGCAGTGCTAGTGGGCAGGGATATAATAATTCACCCCTCCACTTT. It encodes CSASGQGYNNSPLHF.

Ten or more counts support this clonotype. One end of the junction is discordant with germline, which a read error may explain. The chain combines TRBV7-7 with TRBJ2-5, with 7 bases fitting TRBD2. The CDR3 runs to 14 residues. The V gene's germline CDR1 is SSHAT and CDR2 FNYEAQ (reference sequence). The DNA of the CDR3 is TGTGCTAGCAGTACCGGGACTATAGATGGGACCCAGTACTTC. Translating gives CASSTGTIDGTQYF.

This clonotype was detected ten times or more. The gene calls are TRBV6-2 or TRBV6-3 and TRBJ1-5; TRBD1 matches at 7 bases. Germline assignment: CDR1 MNHEY and CDR2 SVGEGT. Trimming at V came to 0 bases and at J to 4 bases, leaving 12 bases not matched to a gene. The CDR3 covers 18 residues. The CDR3 is CASSYSRGRDSGNQPQHF. In DNA, the CDR3 is TGTGCCAGCAGTTACTCACGCGGACGGGACAGCGGGAATCAGCCCCAGCATTTT.

J is TRBJ2-1 and V is TRBV7-9; D uncertain. The CDR3 is 15 amino acids. The germline gives CDR1 SEHNR, CDR2 FQNEAQ (reference sequence). V was shortened by 0 bases and J by 3 bases, with 9 bases between the two germline ends. The DNA for the CDR3 is TGTGCCAGCAGCTTAGCTAGCAGCTTCTACAATGAGCAGTTCTTC. This codes for CASSLASSFYNEQFF.

This clonotype was seen ten or more times. The chain recombines TRBV12-3 or TRBV12-4 with TRBJ2-7; tentatively, D is TRBD2 (6 bases). The CDR3 extends over 12 amino acids. V was shortened by 3 bases and J by 8 bases, with 11 bases between the two germline ends. The CDR3 DNA reads as TGTGCCAGCAGTTTGTTGCGGGATCAGCAGTACTTC. Translation gives CASSLLRDQQYF.

In this sample, this clonotype turned up many times. The chain carries TRBV7-3 and TRBJ2-1; 9 bases align to TRBD1. Germline assignment: CDR1 SGHTA and CDR2 FQGTGA. This CDR3 has 14 residues. J gave up 7 bases and V 1 base, and 2 bases lay outside the gene matches. In DNA, the CDR3 is TGTGCCAGCAGCTTAATGGGACAGGGAAATGAGCAGTTCTTC. This sequence encodes CASSLMGQGNEQFF.

At least ten counts were recorded for this clonotype. The chain combines TRBV29-1 with TRBJ2-2; 9 positions match TRBD1. The CDR3 runs 14 residues. Germline values: CDR1 SQVTM, CDR2 ANQGSEA. V lost 6 bases and J lost 4; bases outside the gene matches: 6. For the CDR3, the DNA is TGCAGCGTAGGGACAGGGATGGCCACCGGGGAGCTGTTTTTT. This translates into CSVGTGMATGELFF.

CDR3 sequence (DNA): TGCGCCAGCAGCCACTTACCGGGCAGGGCGTATAGGGCCACCGGGGAGCTGTTTTTT. This codes for CASSHLPGRAYRATGELFF. The chain links TRBV4-3 to TRBJ2-2; possibly TRBD1 for D (5 bases). This CDR3 contains 19 residues. In germline, CDR1 is LGHNA, CDR2 YSLEER. Trimming took off 3 bases at V and 4 bases at J, with 24 bases between the two ends.

Ten or more counts support this clonotype. The V and J genes are TRBV7-2 and TRBJ1-1; unclear D gene. CDR1 is SGHTA, CDR2 FQGNSA, per germline. The V end was cut by 3 bases, the J end by 2 bases, with 10 bases between. This CDR3 is 14 amino acids long. DNA of the CDR3: TGTGCCAGCAGCTTCTCGGACCTTAACACTGAAGCTTTCTTT. Translated: CASSFSDLNTEAFF.

Many counts were recorded for this clonotype. J is TRBJ2-1 and V is TRBV29-1; tentative D call: TRBD2 (5 bases). The germline V gene has CDR1 SQVTM and CDR2 ANQGSEA. CDR3 length: 13 residues. V lost 3 bases and J lost 3, with 9 bases in between. This CDR3 reads CSVDQRNYNEQFF. The DNA of the CDR3 is TGCAGCGTTGACCAGCGGAACTACAATGAGCAGTTCTTC.

At least ten counts were recorded for this clonotype. V gene TRBV28 combines with J gene TRBJ1-1; no clear D gene. Trimming removed 4 bases from V and 3 bases from J, with 12 bases in between. The CDR3 is made up of 14 amino acids. Germline V gene lookup returns CDR1 MDHEN and CDR2 SYDVKM. This CDR3 reads CASSSGPGYTEAFF. The CDR3 bases are TGTGCCAGCAGTTCAGGTCCGGGGTACACTGAAGCTTTCTTT.